This is a list of T cell receptor beta chains from one sample in a study of Graves' ophthalmopathy and Graves' hyperthyroidism. TCRdb re-analysed the multiplex PCR reads in MiXCR, keeping a single row per CDR3 protein. The profile shows around 600,000 distinct CDR3 sequences, approximately 39% of them singletons. Input material: peripheral blood. These receptors were obtained from an adult man with Graves' ophthalmopathy. Both conserved end residues are part of each CDR3. Fields, in order: clone size, D gene, J gene, V gene, CDR3 protein, CDR3 DNA. D genes are given only for firm matches. For some rows the clone size is stated as once, few or many, or as a class when expanded; others skip it.

>-|-|TRBJ2-7|TRBV20-1
CSARDESYEQYF
TGCAGTGCTAGAGACGAATCCTACGAGCAGTACTTC
>many|-|TRBJ2-5|TRBV7-2
CASSLELGPETQYF
TGTGCCAGCAGCTTAGAGTTGGGGCCAGAGACCCAGTACTTC
>once|TRBD2|TRBJ2-3|TRBV15
CASSYRLAPDTQYF
TGTGCCTCCAGCTACCGACTAGCCCCAGATACGCAGTATTTT
>-|TRBD1|TRBJ2-7|TRBV4-1
CASSQEPQGAYEQYF
TGTGCCAGCAGCCAAGAGCCCCAGGGGGCATACGAGCAGTACTTC
>many|-|TRBJ1-4|TRBV2
CASSVKATEKLFF
TGTGCCAGCAGTGTGAAAGCTACGGAAAAACTGTTTTTT
>few|-|TRBJ2-7|TRBV7-2
CASSIRTTSSYEQYF
TGTGCCAGCAGCATCCGGACGACGAGCTCCTACGAGCAGTACTTC
>few|TRBD2|TRBJ2-5|TRBV2
CASVLGLAGGGTQYF
TGTGCCAGCGTCCTGGGACTAGCGGGGGGGGGGACCCAGTACTTC
>many|-|TRBJ1-5|TRBV25-1
CASSADGEDSNQPQHF
TGTGCCAGCAGTGCGGACGGTGAAGATAGCAATCAGCCCCAGCATTTT
>many|-|TRBJ2-5|TRBV7-2
CASSLEAGGLGTQYF
TGTGCCAGCAGCTTAGAAGCGGGCGGGCTGGGGACCCAGTACTTC
>few|-|TRBJ1-5|TRBV9
CASSVRVYQPQHF
TGTGCCAGCAGCGTAAGGGTTTATCAGCCCCAGCATTTT
>few|-|TRBJ1-3|TRBV9
CASSVAPQSSGNTIYF
TGTGCCAGCAGCGTAGCTCCACAGAGCTCTGGAAACACCATATATTTT
>-|TRBD1|TRBJ2-5|TRBV20-1
CSASTGGGGTQYF
TGCAGTGCCTCGACAGGGGGAGGGGGGACCCAGTACTTC
>-|TRBD1|TRBJ1-6|TRBV7-9
CASSNRDRANSPLHF
TGTGCCAGCAGCAACCGGGACAGGGCCAATTCACCCCTCCACTTT
>-|-|TRBJ1-5|TRBV20-1
CSASIPPGDQPQHF
TGCAGTGCTAGTATTCCTCCAGGGGATCAGCCCCAGCATTTT
>many|-|TRBJ1-1|TRBV9
CASSATGYSRNEAFF
TGTGCCAGCAGCGCAACAGGGTACTCCAGAAATGAAGCTTTCTTT
>-|TRBD1|TRBJ1-6|TRBV11-2
CASSAMGQASPLHF
TGTGCCAGCAGCGCTATGGGACAGGCTTCACCCCTCCACTTT
>few|TRBD2|TRBJ2-7|TRBV20-1
CSARELAGDSYEQYF
TGCAGTGCTAGAGAATTAGCGGGGGATTCCTACGAGCAGTACTTC
>many|TRBD1|TRBJ2-7|TRBV7-2
CASSLAQGGTYEQYF
TGTGCCAGCAGCTTAGCACAGGGGGGTACCTACGAGCAGTACTTC
>-|-|TRBJ2-7|TRBV15
CATSKGRTYEQYF
TGTGCCACCAGCAAGGGCAGGACCTACGAGCAGTACTTC
>few|-|TRBJ1-2|TRBV20-1
CSVRTPGVTANYGYTF
TGCAGTGTTAGGACGCCGGGGGTCACAGCTAACTATGGCTACACCTTC
>few|-|TRBJ2-3|TRBV19
CASTSGGGDTQYF
TGTGCCAGCACAAGTGGGGGAGGCGATACGCAGTATTTT
>-|TRBD2|TRBJ2-2|TRBV10-3
CAISGTGGTAGGPDTGELFF
TGTGCCATCAGTGGGACAGGAGGGACAGCGGGAGGGCCTGACACCGGGGAGCTGTTTTTT
>many|-|TRBJ1-3|TRBV25-1
CASSEYNSDTRGPGNTIYF
TGTGCCAGCAGTGAATATAACTCGGACACCCGGGGGCCTGGAAACACCATATATTTT
>-|-|TRBJ1-2|TRBV10-2
CASSHPPLGRGIRYGYTF
TGCGCCAGCAGCCACCCCCCATTAGGGAGGGGAATTCGCTATGGCTACACCTTC
>-|-|TRBJ2-3|TRBV29-1
CSVEDRATSTDTQYF
TGCAGCGTTGAAGATAGGGCCACTAGCACAGATACGCAGTATTTT
>many|-|TRBJ1-1|TRBV19
CASSRQLTEAFF
TGTGCCAGTAGTAGACAACTCACTGAAGCTTTCTTT
>many|TRBD1|TRBJ1-1|TRBV29-1
CSVGQGLGTEAFF
TGCAGCGTGGGACAGGGGCTCGGCACTGAAGCTTTCTTT
>many|-|TRBJ1-4|TRBV15
CATSRDDRDNEKLFF
TGTGCCACCAGCAGAGACGACAGAGATAATGAAAAACTGTTTTTT
>-|-|TRBJ2-2|TRBV2
CASKSVGNRANTGELFF
TGTGCCAGCAAGAGCGTAGGAAACAGGGCCAACACCGGGGAGCTGTTTTTT
>-|TRBD2|TRBJ2-5|TRBV7-9
CASRGLAVQETQYF
TGTGCCAGCAGAGGGCTAGCGGTACAAGAGACCCAGTACTTC
>many|-|TRBJ2-7|TRBV20-1
CSASRARDEQYF
TGCAGTGCTAGCAGGGCGCGCGACGAGCAGTACTTC
>many|TRBD2|TRBJ2-5|TRBV20-1
CSAPTSGATQYF
TGCAGTGCCCCGACTAGCGGGGCTACCCAGTACTTC
>many|-|TRBJ2-2|TRBV7-9
CASSLGDNTGELFF
TGTGCCAGCAGCTTAGGCGATAACACCGGGGAGCTGTTTTTT
>-|TRBD2|TRBJ2-1|TRBV29-1
CSVEISGGAYNEQFF
TGCAGCGTTGAGATCAGCGGGGGGGCCTACAATGAGCAGTTCTTC
>many|-|TRBJ1-1|TRBV11-2
CASSSGGMNTEAFF
TGTGCCAGCAGCTCGGGGGGGATGAACACTGAAGCTTTCTTT
>few|TRBD1|TRBJ1-5|TRBV29-1
CSVAGWTGGSYEHF
TGCAGCGTTGCGGGCTGGACAGGGGGCAGCTACGAGCATTTT
>many|-|TRBJ1-1|TRBV20-1
CSASRGGTEAFF
TGCAGTGCGTCGAGAGGGGGGACTGAAGCTTTCTTT
>-|TRBD1|TRBJ2-7|TRBV7-8
CASSVSGTGGGQQYF
TGTGCCAGCAGCGTCTCCGGGACAGGGGGCGGTCAGCAGTACTTC
>-|TRBD1|TRBJ2-7|TRBV6-6
CASSGGQGSFYEQYF
TGTGCCAGCAGTGGGGGACAGGGGTCTTTCTACGAGCAGTACTTC
>-|-|TRBJ1-1|TRBV20-1
CSASPGLRNTEAFF
TGCAGTGCTAGCCCAGGGCTGCGGAACACTGAAGCTTTCTTT
>-|-|TRBJ2-5|TRBV29-1
CSAKGGLPGTQYF
TGCAGCGCAAAGGGCGGGTTGCCTGGGACCCAGTACTTC
>many|-|TRBJ1-1|TRBV10-3
CAIRENTEAFF
TGTGCCATCCGTGAGAACACTGAAGCTTTCTTT
>-|-|TRBJ1-5|TRBV3-1
CASSQGGIAGSYSNQPQHF
TGTGCCAGCAGCCAAGGTGGGATAGCGGGGTCTTATAGCAATCAGCCCCAGCATTTT
>-|-|TRBJ1-2|TRBV5-1
CASSPGGRGPGYGYTF
TGCGCCAGCAGCCCCGGCGGGCGGGGGCCAGGGTATGGCTACACCTTC
>many|-|TRBJ1-5|TRBV19
CASSTRAYSNQPQHF
TGTGCCAGTAGTACCCGGGCTTATAGCAATCAGCCCCAGCATTTT
>-|-|TRBJ2-5|TRBV15
CATSSRAPGQPQYF
TGTGCCACCAGCAGCCGGGCTCCAGGCCAGCCCCAGTACTTC
>-|-|TRBJ1-1|TRBV5-4
CASRSKSGMNTEAFF
TGTGCCAGCAGATCCAAGAGCGGGATGAACACTGAAGCTTTCTTT